The 3 T cell receptor beta chains presented below share a single source sample, sequenced in a study of sequential checkpoint blockade in melanoma. Sequencing was performed with immunoSEQ multiplex PCR; in TCRdb, only in-frame clones are kept and a portion is missing. The sample includes more than 25,000 clones, about 80% seen only once; the top ten take roughly 15%. As for treatment: randomized to nivolumab then ipilimumab (arm A) or the reverse (arm B). Sequenced material: CD8+ T cells sorted from blood (inferred from file names), taken from a patient given nivolumab and ipilimumab in sequence. The receptors derive from a human donor with melanoma.

In DNA form, the CDR3 reads TGCGCCAGCAGCCAACAGGGGGCTGGGGCCAACGTCCTGACTTTC. Translated, it gives CASSQQGAGANVLTF. The chain combines TRBV4-1 with TRBJ2-6, with TRBD1 matching 7 bases. Germline V gene data show CDR1 as MGHRA and CDR2 as YSYEKL. V gave up 2 bases and J gave up 2 bases; unmatched junction bases: 0. This CDR3 spans 15 amino acids.

The V and J genes are TRBV4-1 and TRBJ2-2; tentatively, D is TRBD1 (5 bases). Germline V gene sequence: CDR1 MGHRA, CDR2 YSYEKL. CDR3 length: 16 residues. V was pared by 0 bases and J by 3 bases, with 11 bases between. CDR3 in DNA: TGCGCCAGCAGCCAAGATCGCCAGGGTGACACCGGGGAGCTGTTTTTT. Translating it yields CASSQDRQGDTGELFF.

This rearrangement joins TRBV4-2 to TRBJ2-1, with 9 bases that match TRBD2. V lost 0 bases, J lost 4 bases, and 4 bases stayed unmatched. The CDR3 totals 16 residues. The germline V gene encodes CDR1 LGHNA and CDR2 YNFKEQ. The CDR3 bases are TGTGCCAGCAGCCAAGATCACAGCGGGGGGTACAATGAGCAGTTCTTC. This gives the protein CASSQDHSGGYNEQFF.